Following are 32 T cell receptor beta chains from one sample sequenced in a study of shared clonotypes between healthy human individuals. TCRdb's copy holds only in-frame clones and misses some; the assay was immunoSEQ multiplex PCR. Counted here are about 1.1 million clones, roughly 80% occurring once; the ten biggest clones make up roughly 0.9%. The sequencing input was memory CD4+ T cells from PBMCs. Specified subset: CD45RA-negative fraction. The source of these receptors is a man aged 18 to 35 in good health. Some clones in this sample may be carry-over from other donors' samples.

The chain employs TRBV5-4 and TRBJ2-5, with a possible D match to TRBD2 (6 bases). This CDR3 contains 16 residues. V lost 6 bases and J 7 bases, leaving 25 bases between the germline ends. CDR1 is SGHNT and CDR2 is YYREEE in the germline V gene (reference sequence). CDR3 amino acids: CASTSSGRRDLGTQYF. The CDR3 region has the DNA TGTGCCAGCACCTCTAGTGGTCGGCGGGACCTGGGGACCCAGTACTTC.

The rearrangement joins TRBV6-7 to TRBJ1-2, with 8 bases fitting TRBD1. TRBV6-7 is reported as an ORF; its role is uncertain. CDR3 size: 14 residues. The ends lost 7 bases at V and 8 bases at J; junction bases unmatched: 12. The CDR3 region is CASTPIKTGVGYTF. The CDR3 bases are TGTGCCAGCACCCCCATTAAGACAGGGGTAGGCTACACCTTC.

This chain uses TRBV6-5 with TRBJ2-7; D is perhaps TRBD1 or TRBD2 (6 bases each). V was cut by 4 bases and J by 6 bases, with 16 bases left in between. From germline, CDR1 is MNHEY and CDR2 SVGAGI. The CDR3 sequence is 14 residues long. The CDR3 reads CASSFRDKGGEQYF. The CDR3 DNA reads as TGTGCCAGCAGTTTCCGGGACAAGGGGGGCGAGCAGTACTTC.

V gene TRBV7-3 combines with J gene TRBJ2-3; D remains ambiguous. This CDR3 has 15 amino acids. Germline V lookup: CDR1 SGHTA, CDR2 FQGTGA. The V end was cut by 5 bases, the J end by 7 bases, with 19 bases between. The CDR3 nucleotides are TGTGCCAGCAGCCTCTCGCCTTCGGATATCAATACGCAGTATTTT. Translating gives CASSLSPSDINTQYF. Drawing the rest from reference TRBV7-3 and TRBJ2-3, the complete variable domain is GAGVSQTPSNKVTEKGKYVELRCDPISGHTALYWYRQSLGQGPEFLIYFQGTGAADDSGLPNDRFFAVRPEGSVSTLKIQRTERGDSAVYLCASSLSPSDINTQYFGPGTRLTVL.

The chain employs TRBV11-2 and TRBJ2-2; maybe TRBD1 (5 bases). CDR1 and CDR2 (germline): SGHAT, FQNNGV. V lost 2 bases and J lost 7, with 11 bases in between. The CDR3 has 14 residues. The CDR3 protein is CASSLQGIGGELFF. As DNA, the CDR3 is TGTGCCAGCAGCTTACAGGGAATTGGCGGGGAGCTGTTTTTT.

The chain joins TRBV19 to TRBJ2-6, with D maybe TRBD2 (6 bases). V was trimmed by 5 bases and J by 4 bases, leaving 9 bases between them. The V gene's germline CDR1 is LNHDA and CDR2 SQIVND (reference sequence). The CDR3 loop spans 14 amino acids. The CDR3: CASSVGGGANVLTF. The DNA of the CDR3 is TGTGCCAGTAGTGTGGGAGGCGGGGCCAACGTCCTGACTTTC.

This clone was counted between two and nine times. This rearrangement joins TRBV7-9 to TRBJ1-2, with a possible D match to TRBD1 (6 bases). This CDR3 comprises 12 residues. Trimming left V 5 bases short and J 7 bases short, with 11 bases between. Looked up from germline, CDR1 is SEHNR and CDR2 is FQNEAQ (reference sequence). Here the CDR3 DNA reads TGTGCCAGCAGCATACAGGGTACTGGCTACACCTTC. Its translation: CASSIQGTGYTF.

The sample holds a few counts of this clone. This sequence joins TRBV19 and TRBJ1-5; D possibly corresponds to TRBD1 (5 bases). There are 16 residues in the CDR3. Per the germline V gene, CDR1 is LNHDA and CDR2 is SQIVND (reference sequence). Trimming removed 5 bases from V and 1 base from J, with 15 bases in between. The CDR3 loop reads CASSAARGISNQPQHF. The DNA of the CDR3 is TGTGCCAGTAGTGCAGCGCGGGGGATAAGCAATCAGCCCCAGCATTTT.

As concerns this clone: This likely traces to a read error, being one base from a far larger clone. The rearrangement joins TRBV30 to TRBJ2-6, with D unclear. Germline loops: CDR1 GTSNPN, CDR2 SVGIG (reference sequence). The CDR3 contains 13 residues. Here the CDR3 DNA reads TGTGCCTGGAGTTTTGGTGGGGTCAACGTCCTGACTTTC. Its protein product is CAWSFGGVNVLTF.

This chain uses TRBV4-2 with TRBJ2-2, with D perhaps assigned TRBD1 or TRBD2 (6 bases each). Germline V CDR1 and CDR2: LGHNA, YNFKEQ. The CDR3 is 16 residues long. Trimming left V 0 bases short and J 5 bases short, with 13 bases between. CDR3 nucleotide sequence: TGTGCCAGCAGCCAAGATTCGGGGGCAGGGACCGGGGAGCTGTTTTTT. Translated, it gives CASSQDSGAGTGELFF.

This chain joins TRBV30 and TRBJ1-1, with TRBD1 as a possible D gene (6 bases). V lost 0 bases, J lost 6 bases, and 14 bases lay in between. Germline assignment: CDR1 GTSNPN and CDR2 SVGIG (reference sequence). The CDR3 covers 14 residues. The CDR3 sequence is CAWSVNPGQSEAFF. In nucleotides, the CDR3 is TGTGCCTGGAGTGTAAACCCCGGACAGTCTGAAGCTTTCTTT.

Details on this clone: A much larger clone lies one base from this, so it may be a read error. V is TRBV29-1 and J is TRBJ1-1; D remains unclear. V was trimmed by 8 bases and J by 1 base, leaving 14 bases between them. The CDR3 runs 13 residues. Germline V gene lookup returns CDR1 SQVTM and CDR2 ANQGSEA. CDR3 residues: CSFVRWGNTEAFF. The CDR3 DNA is TGCAGCTTTGTCCGGTGGGGGAACACTGAAGCTTTCTTT.

This clone was counted only a few times. The chain couples TRBV18 to TRBJ2-4; D call uncertain. Germline V lookup: CDR1 KGHSH, CDR2 LQKENI. This CDR3 has 17 amino acids. The ends were cut back, 0 bases at V and 0 bases at J, with 12 bases in the middle. As DNA, the CDR3 is TGTGCCAGCTCACCACCGTCTTCGACGGAAGCCAAAAACATTCAGTACTTC. Protein sequence: CASSPPSSTEAKNIQYF.

The gene calls are TRBV20-1 and TRBJ1-2; no firm D call. The CDR3 contains 8 residues. Germline CDR1 and CDR2: DFQATT and SNEGSKA (reference sequence). Trimming cost V 4 bases and J 8 bases, with 2 bases left between them. The CDR3 coding sequence is TGCAGTGCTAAAGGCTACACCTTC. This codes for CSAKGYTF.

This clone has only a few counts. V gene TRBV5-1 combines with J gene TRBJ2-2; no definite D call. V lost 6 bases and J lost 0, with 9 bases in between. Germline V gene lookup returns CDR1 SGHRS and CDR2 YFSETQ. The CDR3 is made up of 14 amino acids. The CDR3 DNA follows: TGCGCCAGCAATCTCGAGGCGAACACCGGGGAGCTGTTTTTT. Translation gives CASNLEANTGELFF.

The rearrangement uses TRBV19 and TRBJ2-5; D is uncertain. The germline gives CDR1 LNHDA, CDR2 SQIVND (reference sequence). This CDR3 contains 13 residues. V lost 9 bases and J lost 4, with 15 bases in between. This CDR3 reads CASHSATRETQYF. DNA for the CDR3: TGTGCCAGCCATTCGGCAACACGAGAGACCCAGTACTTC.

This clone was seen once. The rearrangement links TRBV5-4 to TRBJ2-7; 7 bases agree with TRBD1. With V trimmed by 5 bases and J by 5 bases, 13 bases remained unmatched. CDR3 length equals 15 residues. In germline, CDR1 is SGHNT, CDR2 YYREEE (reference sequence). CDR3 sequence reads: CASSFNRDRVHEQYF. In DNA form, the CDR3 reads TGTGCCAGCAGTTTTAACCGGGACAGAGTACACGAGCAGTACTTC.

This chain links TRBV6-1 with TRBJ2-1; 9 nucleotides line up with TRBD2. The CDR3 contains 15 residues. The junction had 3 bases not matched to a gene; V was cut back by 4 bases and J by 2 bases. The germline CDR1 and CDR2 sequences are MNHNS and SASEGT. Here the CDR3 reads CASSVAGEAYNEQFF. CDR3 DNA: TGTGCCAGCAGTGTAGCGGGAGAGGCCTACAATGAGCAGTTCTTC.

V is TRBV5-1 and J is TRBJ1-2, with 9 bases fitting TRBD1. The CDR3 has 16 amino acids. V was clipped by 2 bases and J by 4 bases; unmatched bases: 9. Germline V gene sequence: CDR1 SGHRS, CDR2 YFSETQ. CDR3 sequence: CASSLTRTGVGYGYTF. The DNA of the CDR3 is TGCGCCAGCAGCTTAACGCGGACAGGGGTCGGCTATGGCTACACCTTC.

The chain uses TRBV2 and TRBJ2-2, with D tentatively TRBD2 (5 bases). V dropped 6 bases and J dropped 7 bases, with 18 bases sitting between them. Germline V CDR1 and CDR2: SNHLY, FYNNEI. This CDR3 is 15 amino acids long. CDR3 in DNA: TGTGCCAGCAGCGGCACCCGCGGGTCGCGCGGGGAGCTGTTTTTT. Encoded protein: CASSGTRGSRGELFF.

This rearrangement joins TRBV6-6 to TRBJ1-5, with 9 bases that match TRBD1. The V gene's germline CDR1 is MNHNY and CDR2 SVGAGI (reference sequence). The CDR3 runs to 15 residues. The ends lost 0 bases at V and 6 bases at J; junction bases unmatched: 3. The CDR3 region has the DNA TGTGCCAGCAGTTACTCAGGACAGGGGACTCAGCCCCAGCATTTT. This gives the protein CASSYSGQGTQPQHF.

The chain combines TRBV7-2 with TRBJ2-2; no clear D gene. This CDR3 region has 13 residues. Trimming took 4 bases from V and 10 from J, leaving 13 bases between them. Germline values: CDR1 SGHTA, CDR2 FQGNSA. CDR3 nucleotides: TGTGCCAGCAGCTCGAGCATGACTCAGGAGCTGTTTTTT. Encoded protein: CASSSSMTQELFF.

This clone came up a few times. The chain combines TRBV7-7 with TRBJ2-5; 13 bases match TRBD2. Germline V lookup: CDR1 SSHAT, CDR2 FNYEAQ (reference sequence). This CDR3 has 16 residues. After removal of 5 bases from V and 2 bases from J, the junction contained 5 bases not matched to a gene. CDR3 bases: TGTGCCAGCAGCACGGGACTAGCGGGACCACAAGAGACCCAGTACTTC. It codes for CASSTGLAGPQETQYF.

The rearrangement links TRBV28 to TRBJ1-5, with D unclear. V shed 5 bases and J shed 7 bases, with 15 bases lying between them. CDR1 and CDR2 (germline): MDHEN, SYDVKM. The CDR3 has 14 amino acids. In nucleotides, the CDR3 is TGTGCCAGCAGTCCCCCAGGAGGAGGGCAGCCCCAGCATTTT. Protein product: CASSPPGGGQPQHF.

The chain uses TRBV10-3 and TRBJ2-5; D possibly uses TRBD1 or TRBD2 (6 bases each). The germline V gene encodes CDR1 ENHRY and CDR2 SYGVKD. Trimming shortened V by 6 bases and J by 5 bases, and 16 bases separated the two germline ends. The CDR3 is made up of 14 amino acids. CDR3 residues: CAISVDSRGETQYF. The CDR3 nucleotides read TGTGCCATCAGCGTGGACAGCCGGGGGGAGACCCAGTACTTC.

The chain joins TRBV6-1 to TRBJ2-7; the match to TRBD2 covers 7 bases. The V gene end was trimmed by 1 base and the J gene end by 3 bases; junction bases not matched to a gene: 6. CDR1 is MNHNS, CDR2 SASEGT, per germline. CDR3 length equals 15 residues. The DNA for the CDR3 is TGTGCCAGCAGTGAAGGGCTAGCGGCCATCTACGAGCAGTACTTC. The encoded protein is CASSEGLAAIYEQYF.

The chain recombines TRBV4-2 with TRBJ2-1; D is unresolved. The CDR3 sequence is 15 residues long. Germline CDR1 reads LGHNA; CDR2 reads YNFKEQ. Trimming took off 1 base at V and 0 bases at J, with 7 bases between the two ends. CDR3 region: CASSQGSSSYNEQFF. The CDR3 DNA follows: TGTGCCAGCAGCCAAGGCTCAAGCTCCTACAATGAGCAGTTCTTC.

The V gene is TRBV11-2, the J gene TRBJ2-5; no clear D. CDR1 is SGHAT and CDR2 is FQNNGV in the germline V gene. Between the trimmed V and J ends, which lost 4 bases and 5 bases, there was a span of 17 bases. The CDR3 runs 15 residues. The CDR3 loop reads CASSSPTEGGETQYF. The CDR3 DNA is TGTGCCAGCAGCTCCCCCACCGAAGGTGGGGAGACCCAGTACTTC. The complete variable domain, with remaining parts taken from reference TRBV11-2 and TRBJ2-5, reads EAGVAQSPRYKIIEKRQSVAFWCNPISGHATLYWYQQILGQGPKLLIQFQNNGVVDDSQLPKDRFSAERLKGVDSTLKIQPAKLEDSAVYLCASSSPTEGGETQYFGPGTRLLVL.

This clone showed up many times. The chain uses TRBV25-1 and TRBJ1-5; D is unresolved. The CDR3 has 14 amino acids. V was trimmed by 4 bases and J by 0 bases, leaving 7 bases between them. Germline loops: CDR1 MGHDK, CDR2 SYGVNS. This CDR3 reads CASSANYSNQPQHF. The CDR3 coding sequence is TGTGCCAGCAGTGCTAATTATAGCAATCAGCCCCAGCATTTT.

The chain is built from TRBV6-1 and TRBJ2-4; tentatively, D is TRBD2 (5 bases). V lost 4 bases to trimming and J lost 7 bases, with 11 bases between them. The CDR3 is 13 residues long. In germline, CDR1 is MNHNS, CDR2 SASEGT. DNA of the CDR3: TGTGCCAGCAGTGTAGGACGGGATAACATTCAGTACTTC. The encoded protein is CASSVGRDNIQYF.

This chain connects TRBV5-1 to TRBJ2-2, with a tentative D call TRBD1 (6 bases). The germline V gene has CDR1 SGHRS and CDR2 YFSETQ. This CDR3 contains 13 residues. Trimming took off 3 bases at V and 8 bases at J, with 11 bases between the two ends. The CDR3 spells CASSWGQSGELFF. The CDR3 nucleotides are TGCGCCAGCAGCTGGGGACAATCGGGGGAGCTGTTTTTT.

With regard to this clone: The same CDR3 is also encoded by other DNA sequences in this sample. The rearrangement uses TRBV5-4 and TRBJ2-7, with D tentatively TRBD1 (6 bases). The CDR3 consists of 14 residues. The V end lost 0 bases, the J end lost 1 base, and 8 bases lay between the germline ends. Germline CDR1 SGHNT, CDR2 YYREEE (reference sequence). The CDR3 nucleotides are TGTGCCAGCAGCTTGGGGACAGCGTCCTACGAGCAGTACTTC. Protein: CASSLGTASYEQYF.